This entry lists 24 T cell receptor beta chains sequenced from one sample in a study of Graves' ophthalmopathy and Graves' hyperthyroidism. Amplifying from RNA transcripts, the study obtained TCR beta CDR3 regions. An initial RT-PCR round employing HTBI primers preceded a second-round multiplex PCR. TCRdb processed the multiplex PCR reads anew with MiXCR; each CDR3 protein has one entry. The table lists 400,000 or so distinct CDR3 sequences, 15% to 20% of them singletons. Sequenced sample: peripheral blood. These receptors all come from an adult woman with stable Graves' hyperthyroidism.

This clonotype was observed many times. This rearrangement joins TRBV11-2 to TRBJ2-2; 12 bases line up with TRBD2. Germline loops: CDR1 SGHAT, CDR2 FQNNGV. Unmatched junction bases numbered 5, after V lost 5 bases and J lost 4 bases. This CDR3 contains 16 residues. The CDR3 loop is CASSPLAGGRTGELFF. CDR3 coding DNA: TGTGCCAGCAGCCCGCTAGCGGGAGGGCGCACCGGGGAGCTGTTTTTT. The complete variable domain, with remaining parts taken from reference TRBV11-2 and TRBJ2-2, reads EAGVAQSPRYKIIEKRQSVAFWCNPISGHATLYWYQQILGQGPKLLIQFQNNGVVDDSQLPKDRFSAERLKGVDSTLKIQPAKLEDSAVYLCASSPLAGGRTGELFFGEGSRLTVL.

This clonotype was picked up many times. The CDR3 loop reads CASRRTGEADGYTF. The CDR3 DNA follows: TGTGCCAGCAGGAGGACAGGGGAGGCGGATGGCTACACCTTC. The chain recombines TRBV12-3 or TRBV12-4 with TRBJ1-2; 9 bases fit TRBD1. Trimming took 6 bases from V and 6 from J; bases not matched to a gene: 8. CDR3 length: 14 amino acids.

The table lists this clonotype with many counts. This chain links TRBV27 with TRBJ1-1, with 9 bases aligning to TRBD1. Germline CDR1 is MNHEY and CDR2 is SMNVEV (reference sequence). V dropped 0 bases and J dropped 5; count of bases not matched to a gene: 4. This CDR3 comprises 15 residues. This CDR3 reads CASSLSDRGGTEAFF. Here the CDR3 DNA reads TGTGCCAGCAGTTTATCGGACAGGGGTGGTACTGAAGCTTTCTTT.

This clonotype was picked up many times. The CDR3 DNA sequence: TGTGCCAGCAGCTTAGACATCCGGGACGAGCAGTACTTC. Residues: CASSLDIRDEQYF. The rearrangement uses TRBV7-9 and TRBJ2-7; D not resolved. The CDR3 spans 13 residues. V dropped 1 base and J dropped 5 bases, with 9 bases sitting between them. From germline, CDR1 is SEHNR and CDR2 FQNEAQ (reference sequence).

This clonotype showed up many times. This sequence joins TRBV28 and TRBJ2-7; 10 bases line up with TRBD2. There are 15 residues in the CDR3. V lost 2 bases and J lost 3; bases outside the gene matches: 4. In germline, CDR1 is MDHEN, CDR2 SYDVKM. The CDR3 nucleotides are TGTGCCAGCAGTTTACGGGGACTAGCGAGCTACGAGCAGTACTTC. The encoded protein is CASSLRGLASYEQYF.

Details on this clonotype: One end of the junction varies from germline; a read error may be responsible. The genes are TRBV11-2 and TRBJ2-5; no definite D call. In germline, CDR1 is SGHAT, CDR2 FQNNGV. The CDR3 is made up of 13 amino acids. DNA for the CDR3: TGTTCCAGCCGCCAAATGTACCAAGAGACCCAGTACTTC. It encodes CSSRQMYQETQYF.

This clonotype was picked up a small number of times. CDR3 in amino acids: CASSDIAGIGNQPQHF. The CDR3 DNA reads TGTGCCAGCAGTGATATTGCGGGAATCGGCAATCAGCCCCAGCATTTT. The V call is TRBV2, the J call TRBJ1-5; D is unresolved. In germline, CDR1 is SNHLY, CDR2 FYNNEI. V lost 3 bases and J lost 2, with 14 bases in between. The CDR3 runs 16 residues.

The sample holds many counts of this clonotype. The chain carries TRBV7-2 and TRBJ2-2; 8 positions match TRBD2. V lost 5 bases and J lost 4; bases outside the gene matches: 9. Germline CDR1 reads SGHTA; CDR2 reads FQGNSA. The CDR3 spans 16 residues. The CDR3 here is CASSQEAGVGTGELFF. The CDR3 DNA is TGTGCCAGCAGCCAAGAAGCGGGAGTCGGCACCGGGGAGCTGTTTTTT. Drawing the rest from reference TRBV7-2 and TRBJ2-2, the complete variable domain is GAGVSQSPSNKVTEKGKDVELRCDPISGHTALYWYRQSLGQGLEFLIYFQGNSAPDKSGLPSDRFSAERTGGSVSTLTIQRTQQEDSAVYLCASSQEAGVGTGELFFGEGSRLTVL.

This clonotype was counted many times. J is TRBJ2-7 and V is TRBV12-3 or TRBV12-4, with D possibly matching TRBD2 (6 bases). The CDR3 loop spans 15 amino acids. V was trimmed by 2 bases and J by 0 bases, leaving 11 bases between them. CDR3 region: CASSLRGDPSYEQYF. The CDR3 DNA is TGTGCCAGCAGTTTACGCGGGGACCCCTCCTACGAGCAGTACTTC.

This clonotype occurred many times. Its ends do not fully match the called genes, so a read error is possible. The DNA for the CDR3 is TGTGCTAGTGGTTTAGGTACAGGGATAGCCAAAAACATTAAGTACTTC. Translation: CASGLGTGIAKNIKYF. The chain is built from TRBV12-5 and TRBJ2-4; tentatively, D is TRBD1 (6 bases). CDR1 LGHNT and CDR2 FRNRAP come from the germline V gene. This CDR3 has 16 amino acids. Filled out from reference TRBV12-5 and TRBJ2-4, the complete variable domain reads DARVTQTPRHKVTEMGQEVTMRCQPILGHNTVFWYRQTMMQGLELLAYFRNRAPLDDSGMPKDRFSAEMPDATLATLKIQPSEPRDSAVYFCASGLGTGIAKNIKYFGAGTRLSVL.

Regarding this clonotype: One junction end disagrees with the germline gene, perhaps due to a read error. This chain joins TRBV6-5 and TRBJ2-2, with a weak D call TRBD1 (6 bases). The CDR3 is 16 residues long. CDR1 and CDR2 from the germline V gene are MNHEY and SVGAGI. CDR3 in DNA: TGTGCCAGCAGTTACTCTTGGACAGTGAACACCGGGGAGCTGCTTTTT. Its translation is CASSYSWTVNTGELLF.

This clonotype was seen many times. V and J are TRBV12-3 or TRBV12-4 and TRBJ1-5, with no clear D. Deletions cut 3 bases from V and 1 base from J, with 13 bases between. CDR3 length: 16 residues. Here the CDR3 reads CASSFMDIRSNQPQHF. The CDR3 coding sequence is TGTGCCAGCAGTTTCATGGATATTAGGAGCAATCAGCCCCAGCATTTT.

The CDR3, as DNA: TGCAGTGCTAGGTGGCAGGGGGAGAATCAGCCCCAGCATTTT. This sequence encodes CSARWQGENQPQHF. The V call is TRBV20-1, the J call TRBJ1-5; 7 bases align to TRBD1. Losses at the gene ends were 3 bases for V and 4 bases for J; bases not matched to a gene: 6. Germline lookup yields CDR1 DFQATT and CDR2 SNEGSKA (reference sequence). The CDR3 has 14 residues.

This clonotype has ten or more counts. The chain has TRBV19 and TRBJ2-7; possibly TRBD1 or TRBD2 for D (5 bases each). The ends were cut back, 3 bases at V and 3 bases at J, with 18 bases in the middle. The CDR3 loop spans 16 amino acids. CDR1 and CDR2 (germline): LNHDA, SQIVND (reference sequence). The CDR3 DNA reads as TGTGCCAGTAGTATCCGGGGCCAGATTGGGTTCTACGAGCAGTACTTC. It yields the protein CASSIRGQIGFYEQYF.

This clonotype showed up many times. The CDR3 region is CASSYSRTGNTEAFF. DNA of the CDR3: TGTGCCAGCAGTTACTCGAGGACAGGGAACACTGAAGCTTTCTTT. The V and J genes are TRBV6-5 and TRBJ1-1; 7 bases map to TRBD1. Germline V gene data show CDR1 as MNHEY and CDR2 as SVGAGI. V was clipped by 0 bases and J by 1 base; unmatched bases: 2. The CDR3 is 15 amino acids.

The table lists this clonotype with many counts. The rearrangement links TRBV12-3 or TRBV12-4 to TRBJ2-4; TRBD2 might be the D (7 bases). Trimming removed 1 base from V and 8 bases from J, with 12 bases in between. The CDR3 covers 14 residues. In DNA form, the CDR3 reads TGTGCCAGCAGTTTAGTAACAGGGAGGGACATTCAGTACTTC. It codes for CASSLVTGRDIQYF.

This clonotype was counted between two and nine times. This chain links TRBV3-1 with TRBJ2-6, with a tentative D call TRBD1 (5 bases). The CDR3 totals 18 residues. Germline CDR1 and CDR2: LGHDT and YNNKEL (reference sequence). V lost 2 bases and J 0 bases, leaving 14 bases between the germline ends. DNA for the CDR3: TGTGCCAGCAGCCAAACTTGGGGCACCCCCTCTGGGGCCAACGTCCTGACTTTC. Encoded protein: CASSQTWGTPSGANVLTF.

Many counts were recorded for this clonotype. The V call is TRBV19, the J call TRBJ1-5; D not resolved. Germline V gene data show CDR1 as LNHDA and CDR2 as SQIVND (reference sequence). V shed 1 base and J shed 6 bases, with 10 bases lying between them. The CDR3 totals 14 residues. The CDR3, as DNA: TGTGCCAGTAGTATAGTTCAGTTTCCTCAGCCCCAGCATTTT. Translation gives CASSIVQFPQPQHF.

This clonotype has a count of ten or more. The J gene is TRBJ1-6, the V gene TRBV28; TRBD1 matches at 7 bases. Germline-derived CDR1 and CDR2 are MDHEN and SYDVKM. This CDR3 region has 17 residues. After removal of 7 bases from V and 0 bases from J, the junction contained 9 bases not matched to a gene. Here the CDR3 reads CASTRDRRSSYNSPLHF. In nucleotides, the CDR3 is TGTGCCAGCACCAGGGACAGAAGGAGCTCCTATAATTCACCCCTCCACTTT.

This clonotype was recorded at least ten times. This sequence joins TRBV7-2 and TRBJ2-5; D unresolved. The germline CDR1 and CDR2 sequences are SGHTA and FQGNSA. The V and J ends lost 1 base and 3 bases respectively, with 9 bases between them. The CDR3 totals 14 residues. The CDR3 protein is CASSLVETEETQYF. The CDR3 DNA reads TGTGCCAGCAGCTTAGTTGAGACGGAAGAGACCCAGTACTTC.

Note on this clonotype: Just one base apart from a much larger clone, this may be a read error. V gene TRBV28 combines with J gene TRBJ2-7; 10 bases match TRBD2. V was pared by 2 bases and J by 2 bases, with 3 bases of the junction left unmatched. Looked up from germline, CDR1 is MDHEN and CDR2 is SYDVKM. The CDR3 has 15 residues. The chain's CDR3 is CASSLASGSPYEQYF. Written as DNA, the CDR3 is TGTGCCAGCAGTTTAGCTAGCGGGAGTCCCTACGAGCAGTACTTC.

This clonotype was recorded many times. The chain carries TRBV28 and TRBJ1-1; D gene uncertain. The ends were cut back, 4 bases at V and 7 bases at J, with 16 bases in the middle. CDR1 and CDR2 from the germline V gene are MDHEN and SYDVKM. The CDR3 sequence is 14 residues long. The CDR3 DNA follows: TGTGCCAGCAGTTGGCGGGTGCAAGGGTATGAAGCTTTCTTT. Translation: CASSWRVQGYEAFF.

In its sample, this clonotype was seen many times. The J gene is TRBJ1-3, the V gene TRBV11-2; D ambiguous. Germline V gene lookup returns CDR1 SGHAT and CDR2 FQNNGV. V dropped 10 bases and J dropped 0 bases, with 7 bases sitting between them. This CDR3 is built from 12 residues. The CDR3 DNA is TGTGCCACCACGGACTCTGGAAACACCATATATTTT. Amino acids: CATTDSGNTIYF.

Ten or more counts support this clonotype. Here the CDR3 reads CSIRGLDPYEQYF. Written as DNA, the CDR3 is TGCAGTATCAGAGGACTGGATCCCTACGAGCAGTACTTC. V usage is TRBV20-1 and J usage is TRBJ2-7; D might be TRBD2 (5 bases). Germline CDR1 and CDR2: DFQATT and SNEGSKA (reference sequence). The V and J ends lost 8 bases and 2 bases respectively, with 16 bases between them. This CDR3 spans 13 amino acids.